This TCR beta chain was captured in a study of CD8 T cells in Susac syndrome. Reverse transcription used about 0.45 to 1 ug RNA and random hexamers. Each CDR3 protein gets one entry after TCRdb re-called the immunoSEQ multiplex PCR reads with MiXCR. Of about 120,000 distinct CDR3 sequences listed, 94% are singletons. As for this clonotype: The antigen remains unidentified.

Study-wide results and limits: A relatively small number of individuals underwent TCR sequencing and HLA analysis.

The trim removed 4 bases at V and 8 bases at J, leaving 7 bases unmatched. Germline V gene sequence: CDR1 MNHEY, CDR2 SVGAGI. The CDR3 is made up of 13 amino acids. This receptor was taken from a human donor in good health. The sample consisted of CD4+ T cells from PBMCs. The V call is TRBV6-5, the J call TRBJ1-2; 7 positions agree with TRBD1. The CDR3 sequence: CASSSQGVRGYTF. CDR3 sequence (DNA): TGTGCCAGCAGTTCCCAGGGGGTACGGGGCTACACCTTC.